Following are 25 T cell receptor beta chains from one sample sequenced in a study of cytomegalovirus exposure and HLA in healthy donors. The data were produced by immunoSEQ multiplex PCR, yet TCRdb's version contains in-frame clones alone and is incomplete. Among approximately 58,000 clones listed, 90% to 95% were seen once. Material: PBMCs. The receptors stem from a woman aged 25 to 45 in good health and CMV-seronegative.

CDR3 in amino acids: CASSIDRREGLFWSEQFF. In nucleotides, the CDR3 is TGTGCCAGTAGTATAGATCGCAGGGAGGGCCTCTTTTGGAGTGAGCAGTTCTTC. The chain joins TRBV19 to TRBJ2-1; TRBD2 aligns across 7 bases. CDR3 length equals 18 residues. With 0 bases clipped from V and 9 bases from J, the junction kept 17 bases outside the gene matches. CDR1 and CDR2 from the germline V gene are LNHDA and SQIVND (reference sequence).

The chain uses TRBV29-1 and TRBJ2-1; 9 bases map to TRBD2. The CDR3 runs 14 residues. The germline gives CDR1 SQVTM, CDR2 ANQGSEA. V lost 2 bases and J lost 9; bases outside the gene matches: 8. DNA of the CDR3: TGCAGCGTTGAACGTCATAGTAGCGGGAGTGAGCAGTTCTTC. Encoded protein: CSVERHSSGSEQFF.

The chain is built from TRBV5-8 and TRBJ2-6; TRBD1 aligns across 8 bases. With V trimmed by 0 bases and J by 5 bases, 1 base remained unmatched. Germline V lookup: CDR1 SGHTS, CDR2 YDEGEE. The CDR3 covers 15 residues. DNA of the CDR3: TGTGCCAGCAGCTTGGGACAGGGGTGGGCCAACGTCCTGACTTTC. Its protein is CASSLGQGWANVLTF. The full variable domain, with the rest looked up from reference TRBV5-8 and TRBJ2-6, is EAGVTQSPTHLIKTRGQQATLRCSPISGHTSVYWYQQALGLGLQFLLWYDEGEERNRGNFPPRFSGRQFPNYSSELNVNALELEDSALYLCASSLGQGWANVLTFGAGSRLTVL.

The CDR3 DNA reads as TGTGCCAGCAGCCGGGGGGGGGACGGAACTAACTATGGCTACACCTTC. This gives the protein CASSRGGDGTNYGYTF. The rearrangement uses TRBV7-8 and TRBJ1-2; D perhaps matches TRBD1 (5 bases). This CDR3 region has 16 residues. Germline values: CDR1 SGHVS, CDR2 FQNEAQ. Trimming removed 5 bases at V and 0 bases at J, with 16 bases between.

This chain joins TRBV5-4 and TRBJ2-3, with D unresolved. There are 13 residues in the CDR3. Germline V lookup: CDR1 SGHNT, CDR2 YYREEE (reference sequence). V dropped 4 bases and J dropped 0 bases, with 6 bases sitting between them. The CDR3, as DNA: TGTGCCAGCAGCCAGGATAGCACAGATACGCAGTATTTT. Translated, it gives CASSQDSTDTQYF.

This clone was observed a single time. This sequence joins TRBV18 and TRBJ1-1, with D possibly matching TRBD1 (5 bases). Germline V gene lookup returns CDR1 KGHSH and CDR2 LQKENI. Between the trimmed V and J ends, which lost 3 bases and 0 bases, there was a span of 14 bases. The CDR3 sequence is 16 residues long. Here the CDR3 reads CASSPPGRVMNTEAFF. CDR3 bases: TGTGCCAGCTCACCCCCGGGCAGGGTAATGAACACTGAAGCTTTCTTT.

The genes are TRBV6-1 and TRBJ1-5, with D perhaps matching TRBD1 (5 bases). V gave up 3 bases and J gave up 0 bases, with 9 bases separating them. CDR3 size: 15 residues. Germline V CDR1 and CDR2: MNHNS, SASEGT. As DNA, the CDR3 is TGTGCCAGCAGTGACCAGGGCTATAGCAATCAGCCCCAGCATTTT. As protein: CASSDQGYSNQPQHF.

J is TRBJ2-5 and V is TRBV18, with 9 bases aligning to TRBD1. V trimming: 3 bases; J trimming: 5 bases; junction bases outside the gene matches: 10. Per germline, CDR1 KGHSH and CDR2 LQKENI. The CDR3 totals 16 residues. CDR3 DNA: TGTGCCAGCTCACCTGCCGGGACAGGGAATGGGGAGACCCAGTACTTC. Amino acid sequence: CASSPAGTGNGETQYF.

This chain links TRBV5-1 with TRBJ2-3; 8 positions agree with TRBD2. In germline, CDR1 is SGHRS, CDR2 YFSETQ. Losses at the gene ends were 4 bases for V and 2 bases for J; bases not matched to a gene: 9. This CDR3 spans 16 amino acids. The CDR3 bases are TGCGCCAGCAGCCCCGGGATAGCGGGATACACAGATACGCAGTATTTT. Its protein product is CASSPGIAGYTDTQYF.

This chain links TRBV30 with TRBJ2-5; 10 bases fit TRBD1. The CDR3 has 15 residues. Trimming cost V 2 bases and J 5 bases; bases outside gene matches: 8. Per the germline V gene, CDR1 is GTSNPN and CDR2 is SVGIG (reference sequence). The CDR3 reads CAWSRGTGAGETQYF. The CDR3 DNA reads TGTGCCTGGAGTCGGGGGACAGGGGCGGGGGAGACCCAGTACTTC.

This clone occurred once. The chain recombines TRBV4-3 with TRBJ2-7; no definite D call. Per germline, CDR1 LGHNA and CDR2 YSLEER. The V end was cut by 1 base, the J end by 5 bases, with 9 bases between. The CDR3 has 13 amino acids. CDR3: CASSQVPFDEQYF. The DNA of the CDR3 is TGCGCCAGCAGCCAAGTCCCCTTTGACGAGCAGTACTTC.

The chain has TRBV4-2 and TRBJ2-2; D is ambiguous. This CDR3 comprises 14 residues. CDR1 is LGHNA and CDR2 is YNFKEQ in the germline V gene. Trimming took off 4 bases at V and 4 bases at J, with 10 bases between the two ends. CDR3 sequence reads: CASSLGSGTGELFF. CDR3 coding DNA: TGTGCCAGCAGCCTAGGTTCGGGCACCGGGGAGCTGTTTTTT.

The gene calls are TRBV30 and TRBJ2-1; weak D call: TRBD1 (6 bases). Trimming stripped 2 bases from V and 7 bases from J, with 9 bases between. The CDR3 extends over 12 amino acids. In germline, CDR1 is GTSNPN, CDR2 SVGIG (reference sequence). This CDR3 reads CAWSLQGNEQFF. The CDR3 nucleotides read TGTGCCTGGAGTCTACAGGGTAATGAGCAGTTCTTC.

The J gene is TRBJ2-2, the V gene TRBV7-9, with TRBD2 identical over 9 bases. This CDR3 region has 15 residues. The junction had 5 bases not matched to a gene; V was cut back by 5 bases and J by 4 bases. Germline loops: CDR1 SEHNR, CDR2 FQNEAQ (reference sequence). CDR3 nucleotide sequence: TGTGCCAGCAGCCCTGGACTAGCGCTCACCGGGGAGCTGTTTTTT. It encodes CASSPGLALTGELFF.

The CDR3 bases are TGTGCCAGCAGTGTTACCCTAGCGGGACGCACCGGGGAGCTGTTTTTT. This codes for CASSVTLAGRTGELFF. The V call is TRBV27, the J call TRBJ2-2, with 9 bases that match TRBD2. This CDR3 is built from 16 residues. V lost 5 bases to trimming and J lost 4 bases; unmatched junction nucleotides: 8. Germline V gene lookup returns CDR1 MNHEY and CDR2 SMNVEV (reference sequence).

The genes are TRBV6-5 and TRBJ2-1, with 10 positions matching TRBD2. The V and J ends lost 6 bases and 8 bases, in that order; junction bases with no gene match: 1. There are 12 residues in the CDR3. Germline loops: CDR1 MNHEY, CDR2 SVGAGI. The CDR3 region has the DNA TGTGCCAGCAGCGGACTAGCGGATGAGCAGTTCTTC. This translates into CASSGLADEQFF.

This rearrangement joins TRBV19 to TRBJ2-7; possible D gene TRBD1, 6 bases. CDR3 length: 14 residues. V was trimmed by 6 bases and J by 2 bases, leaving 14 bases between them. Germline CDR1 is LNHDA and CDR2 is SQIVND (reference sequence). In nucleotides, the CDR3 is TGTGCCAGTAGCCAAAACAGGGTCCCCTACGAGCAGTACTTC. Encoded protein: CASSQNRVPYEQYF.

The chain is built from TRBV18 and TRBJ2-3, with no clear D. Trimming pared 0 bases from V and 4 bases from J, leaving 11 bases between. Germline V gene data show CDR1 as KGHSH and CDR2 as LQKENI. The CDR3 contains 15 residues. CDR3 DNA sequence: TGTGCCAGCTCACCACCTGGCCGCGGTGCAGATACGCAGTATTTT. It codes for CASSPPGRGADTQYF.

A few counts support this clone. V usage is TRBV7-9 and J usage is TRBJ1-1; 8 positions match TRBD1. The CDR3 length is 16 residues. The germline V gene has CDR1 SEHNR and CDR2 FQNEAQ (reference sequence). V trimming: 1 base; J trimming: 1 base; junction bases outside the gene matches: 5. Written as DNA, the CDR3 is TGTGCCAGCAGCTTAGAGACAGGGGAGAGGAACACTGAAGCTTTCTTT. Amino acids: CASSLETGERNTEAFF.

The V and J genes are TRBV14 and TRBJ1-2, with D tentatively TRBD1 (6 bases). There are 15 residues in the CDR3. Deletions cut 4 bases from V and 4 bases from J, with 16 bases between. Germline CDR1 is SGHDN and CDR2 is FVKESK. The CDR3 DNA is TGTGCCAGCAGCCTACAGGGTGTAGGGACCTATGGCTACACCTTC. Translated: CASSLQGVGTYGYTF.

J is TRBJ2-2 and V is TRBV2; D gene unclear. Germline CDR1 reads SNHLY; CDR2 reads FYNNEI. The CDR3 loop spans 15 amino acids. The V and J ends lost 3 bases and 6 bases respectively, with 14 bases between them. The CDR3 DNA reads TGTGCCAGCAGTGACGGTTTTAACTTTGCCGGGGAGCTGTTTTTT. This gives the protein CASSDGFNFAGELFF.

The DNA for the CDR3 is TGTGCCAGCAGCTTAAGCGGCTCCTACGAGCAGTACTTC. It yields the protein CASSLSGSYEQYF. This chain connects TRBV7-8 to TRBJ2-7, with D possibly matching TRBD2 (5 bases). Germline V gene sequence: CDR1 SGHVS, CDR2 FQNEAQ. The V gene lost 2 bases and the J gene lost 0 bases, with 5 bases spanning the gap. The length of the CDR3 is 13 residues.

The chain links TRBV7-2 to TRBJ2-7, with D perhaps TRBD2 (6 bases). The CDR3 loop spans 14 amino acids. The V end lost 4 bases, the J end lost 5 bases, and 15 bases lay between the germline ends. The V gene's germline CDR1 is SGHTA and CDR2 FQGNSA. The CDR3 loop reads CASSSGRQSNEQYF. The CDR3 DNA reads TGTGCCAGCAGCTCCGGGAGACAGTCCAACGAGCAGTACTTC.

The gene calls are TRBV21-1 and TRBJ2-4; TRBD2 reflects the table's D call only, with no check against the DNA. TRBV21-1 is classified as a pseudogene. The CDR3 extends over 20 amino acids. The CDR3 sequence: CASSKGGGLWFPLAKNIQYF. The CDR3, as DNA: TGTGCCAGCAGCAAAGGCGGGGGACTATGGTTCCCTTTAGCCAAAAACATTCAGTACTTC.

This chain joins TRBV5-6 and TRBJ1-2; TRBD1 matches 8 bases. The CDR3 is 15 amino acids. V dropped 3 bases and J dropped 4; count of bases not matched to a gene: 8. Germline CDR1 and CDR2: SGHDT and YYEEEE. CDR3: CASSSPRTGRYGYTF. CDR3 nucleotides: TGTGCCAGCAGCTCACCTCGGACAGGGCGCTATGGCTACACCTTC.